These 13 T cell receptor beta chains share one sample of origin, sequenced in a study of blood T cell repertoires in COVID-19. Assay: immunoSEQ multiplex PCR; the TCRdb copy retains only in-frame clones and omits some. The repertoire consists of about 140,000 clones, with 78% occurring once and the leading ten covering around 2.1%. The sample comprised peripheral blood. These receptors all stem from a woman in her sixties or seventies with acute or convalescent COVID-19.

The chain employs TRBV5-3 and TRBJ2-7, with TRBD2 matching 9 bases. TRBV5-3 is identified as an open reading frame with a role that is uncertain. The CDR3 covers 12 residues. V was pared by 2 bases and J by 13 bases, with 7 bases of the junction left unmatched. For the CDR3, the DNA is TGTGCCAGAAGCTTTCTTGCGGGAGGGGGTTACTTC. Its protein is CARSFLAGGGYF.

This chain connects TRBV7-8 to TRBJ1-2; maybe TRBD1 (5 bases). The germline gives CDR1 SGHVS, CDR2 FQNEAQ. The CDR3 length is 16 residues. The ends were cut back, 0 bases at V and 4 bases at J, with 15 bases in the middle. In DNA, the CDR3 is TGTGCCAGCAGCTTAGCCCGGGGGGGGGTAGCCTATGGCTACACCTTC. The encoded protein is CASSLARGGVAYGYTF.

To note about this clone: Different DNA sequences within this sample yield the same CDR3. The V call is TRBV27, the J call TRBJ1-1, with D perhaps matching TRBD1 (5 bases). V was clipped by 1 base and J by 4 bases, with 10 bases between them. Germline-derived CDR1 and CDR2 are MNHEY and SMNVEV (reference sequence). The CDR3 extends over 14 amino acids. The CDR3 nucleotides are TGTGCCAGCAGTTTATTTCAGGGTCCCACTGAAGCTTTCTTT. Translating gives CASSLFQGPTEAFF.

The chain carries TRBV28 and TRBJ2-2; 12 nucleotides align to TRBD2. The CDR3 is 19 residues long. The V gene's germline CDR1 is MDHEN and CDR2 SYDVKM. V lost 5 bases, J lost 5 bases, and 15 bases stayed unmatched. The CDR3 sequence is CASSPTGLAGPGGTGELFF. In DNA form, the CDR3 reads TGTGCCAGCAGTCCCACGGGACTAGCGGGCCCTGGGGGAACCGGGGAGCTGTTTTTT.

The DNA for the CDR3 is TGCAGCGTTGCTGGACTAGCGGGCCTCTCCTACGAGCAGTACTTC. Protein product: CSVAGLAGLSYEQYF. This sequence joins TRBV29-1 and TRBJ2-7; the match to TRBD2 covers 11 bases. The length of the CDR3 is 15 residues. V trimming: 4 bases; J trimming: 0 bases; junction bases outside the gene matches: 5. Germline V lookup: CDR1 SQVTM, CDR2 ANQGSEA.

The V gene is TRBV2, the J gene TRBJ2-7; maybe TRBD2 (6 bases). CDR3 length equals 17 residues. V dropped 3 bases and J dropped 5 bases, with 23 bases sitting between them. Germline CDR1 and CDR2: SNHLY and FYNNEI. The DNA for the CDR3 is TGTGCCAGCAGTGAGTCGTCAGGGACTCGGAGGCTAAACGAGCAGTACTTC. Amino acid sequence: CASSESSGTRRLNEQYF.

The V gene is TRBV9, the J gene TRBJ1-6; 9 bases are a match to TRBD1. The CDR3 contains 15 residues. Trimming cost V 3 bases and J 7 bases; bases outside gene matches: 5. Germline values: CDR1 SGDLS, CDR2 YYNGEE. In DNA form, the CDR3 reads TGTGCCAGCAGCGGGGGGGACAGGGCAAATTCACCCCTCCACTTT. This translates into CASSGGDRANSPLHF.

The chain recombines TRBV27 with TRBJ1-2; the match to TRBD1 covers 10 bases. The CDR3 has 14 residues. CDR1 MNHEY and CDR2 SMNVEV come from the germline V gene (reference sequence). The V and J ends lost 7 bases and 6 bases, in that order; junction bases with no gene match: 8. CDR3 nucleotides: TGTGCCAGCACCTTGACAGGGGGCGAGGATGGCTACACCTTC. Protein sequence: CASTLTGGEDGYTF.

CDR3 in DNA: TGTGCCAGCCGGGACAGGGGTTACGAGCAGTACTTC. Its translation: CASRDRGYEQYF. The V and J genes are TRBV3-1 (or the pseudogene TRBV3-2) and TRBJ2-7; 10 nucleotides line up with TRBD1. Germline CDR1 and CDR2: LGHDT and YNNKEL (reference sequence). The CDR3 covers 12 residues. After removal of 8 bases from V and 4 bases from J, the junction contained 2 bases not matched to a gene.

V and J are TRBV11-3 and TRBJ2-1; no reliable D call. Trimming pared 1 base from V and 0 bases from J, leaving 7 bases between. The germline gives CDR1 SGHNT, CDR2 YENEEA. CDR3 length equals 15 residues. This CDR3 is CASSLGPSSYNEQFF. CDR3 in DNA: TGTGCCAGCAGCTTAGGCCCTAGCTCCTACAATGAGCAGTTCTTC. The full variable domain, with the rest looked up from reference TRBV11-3 and TRBJ2-1, is EAGVVQSPRYKIIEKKQPVAFWCNPISGHNTLYWYLQNLGQGPELLIRYENEEAVDDSQLPKDRFSAERLKGVDSTLKIQPAELGDSAVYLCASSLGPSSYNEQFFGPGTRLTVL.

This clone appeared once. The chain joins TRBV5-1 to TRBJ2-3; TRBD1 matches 9 bases. J was trimmed by 5 bases and V by 0 bases; bases with no gene match: 7. The CDR3 covers 16 residues. The V gene's germline CDR1 is SGHRS and CDR2 YFSETQ. The CDR3 nucleotides are TGCGCCAGCAGCTTGGGCCTACAGGGGGCCATAGATACGCAGTATTTT. Amino acid sequence: CASSLGLQGAIDTQYF.

The chain carries TRBV6-1 and TRBJ2-4, with D possibly TRBD1 on 5 matching bases. Trimming removed 1 base at V and 5 bases at J, with 21 bases between. The CDR3 is 18 residues long. The germline V gene encodes CDR1 MNHNS and CDR2 SASEGT. The CDR3 DNA follows: TGTGCCAGCAGTGAAGGGTTGGCTGACATAGGGGCACAAAACATTCAGTACTTC. Protein product: CASSEGLADIGAQNIQYF.

The rearrangement joins TRBV18 to TRBJ1-5; 9 bases align to TRBD1. This CDR3 is built from 15 residues. The germline CDR1 and CDR2 sequences are KGHSH and LQKENI. Trimming at V came to 2 bases and at J to 7 bases, leaving 6 bases not matched to a gene. In nucleotides, the CDR3 is TGTGCCAGCTCACCAAGTGGGACAGGGAGGCAGCCCCAGCATTTT. It translates to CASSPSGTGRQPQHF.